These T cell receptor beta chains were read from a single sample in a study of CD8+ T cells in alopecia areata. Profiling relied on immunoSEQ multiplex PCR, and the TCRdb table lists in-frame clones only, not all of them. The table shows about 110,000 clones, with approximately 50% occurring only once. Sequencing was performed on NKG2D-low CD8+ T cells sorted from blood. The receptor set was obtained from a human donor with alopecia areata. Both conserved end residues are part of each CDR3. The D gene is left open where the match is weak. Some rows mark clone size as missing; the rest say once, few, many or name a class of expanded clone.

D gene,clone size,J gene,V gene,CDR3 DNA,CDR3 protein
.,.,TRBJ2-7,TRBV15,TGTGCCACCAGCATAGGACGTGGAGGGGCCTACGAGCAGTACTTC,CATSIGRGGAYEQYF
TRBD2,.,TRBJ2-1,TRBV7-9,TGTGCCAGCAGCCCAACTAGCGGGAGGCCGTACAATGAGCAGTTCTTC,CASSPTSGRPYNEQFF
.,.,TRBJ2-3,TRBV2,TGTGCCAGCAGTGATCGACACGCCACAGATACGCAGTATTTT,CASSDRHATDTQYF
.,.,TRBJ2-1,TRBV7-2,TGTGCCAGCAGCTTAGGGAGCGGGTTGAGCTCCTACAATGAGCAGTTCTTC,CASSLGSGLSSYNEQFF
TRBD2,.,TRBJ2-1,TRBV27,TGTGCCAGCAGTAAACCGGGACTACAGAGCATCAATGAGCAGTTCTTC,CASSKPGLQSINEQFF
.,.,TRBJ1-1,TRBV4-1,TGCGCCAGCAGCCCAAGCGGGAACACTGAAGCTTTCTTT,CASSPSGNTEAFF
.,few,TRBJ1-1,TRBV7-8,TGTGCCAGCAGCTTAGGGTTGCGGGGGGCGCAACTCGAAGCTTTCTTT,CASSLGLRGAQLEAFF
TRBD2,few,TRBJ2-1,TRBV23-1,TGCGCCAGCAGTCACTGGCGGGAGCGAACGTACAATGAGCAGTTCTTC,CASSHWRERTYNEQFF
.,few,TRBJ2-1,TRBV28,TGTGCCAGCAGTCCGCCATCTAGCTGGGCACACAATGAGCAGTTCTTC,CASSPPSSWAHNEQFF
.,few,TRBJ2-7,TRBV5-6,TGTGCCAGCACAGACGGGACGGTAACCTACGAGCAGTACTTC,CASTDGTVTYEQYF
.,.,TRBJ2-4,TRBV14,TGTGCCAGCAGCCAAACGGGAGCCGAAAACATTCAGTACTTC,CASSQTGAENIQYF
.,.,TRBJ2-3,TRBV9,TGTGCCAGCAGCGCCGATGGGGAAAGGGCGGATACGCAGTATTTT,CASSADGERADTQYF
TRBD1,.,TRBJ1-1,TRBV13,TGTGCCAGCAGCGTGCCGGGACAGGGGGCAGCGGAAGCTTTCTTT,CASSVPGQGAAEAFF
.,once,TRBJ2-7,TRBV6-5,TGTGCCAGCCAGATGAGGGGTGACTCCTACGAGCAGTACTTC,CASQMRGDSYEQYF
TRBD2,.,TRBJ2-1,TRBV6-4,TGTGCCAGCAGTGACTCGGGAGCGGGAGATTACAATGAGCAGTTCTTC,CASSDSGAGDYNEQFF
.,.,TRBJ1-5,TRBV28,TGTGCCAGCACCCGAAGCCTCGACAGGTGGAGGGATCCGCCCCAGCATTTT,CASTRSLDRWRDPPQHF
.,.,TRBJ2-1,TRBV14,TGTGCCAGCAGCCAAGGTAATGGTGAGCAGTTCTTC,CASSQGNGEQFF
.,.,TRBJ2-2,TRBV7-8,TGTGCCAGCAGCTTAGCAACCGGGACTAACACCGGGGAGCTGTTTTTT,CASSLATGTNTGELFF
.,.,TRBJ1-1,TRBV4-1,TGCGCCAGCAGCCAAGAGGAGGGCGCGGGCACTGAAGCTTTCTTT,CASSQEEGAGTEAFF
TRBD1,.,TRBJ1-4,TRBV29-1,TGCAGCGTTGAGGAACAGGGGGAAAAACTGTTTTTT,CSVEEQGEKLFF
TRBD1,.,TRBJ1-2,TRBV27,TGTGCCAGCAGTTCGGGACAGGGCTACACCTTC,CASSSGQGYTF
TRBD1,.,TRBJ2-1,TRBV29-1,TGCAGCGTTCCCTGGACAGGGGGCTATTACAATGAGCAGTTCTTC,CSVPWTGGYYNEQFF
TRBD2,.,TRBJ2-3,TRBV7-8,TGTGCCAGCAGCTTAGCGGTTTTCGCGGGAGGGCCTCCAGATACGCAGTATTTT,CASSLAVFAGGPPDTQYF
.,few,TRBJ1-3,TRBV15,TGTGCCACCAGCGGAGGAGATGGAAACACCATATATTTT,CATSGGDGNTIYF
.,few,TRBJ1-1,TRBV14,TGTGCCAGCAGCCAAGAATCGGCAGCGAACACTGAAGCTTTCTTT,CASSQESAANTEAFF
.,.,TRBJ1-2,TRBV19,TGTGCCAGTAGTATGGTTCCGACGGTCCGTGGCTACACCTTC,CASSMVPTVRGYTF
.,.,TRBJ1-1,TRBV28,TGTGCCAGCAGTTTAGTCCGGGAAGGGGACACTGAAGCTTTCTTT,CASSLVREGDTEAFF
.,.,TRBJ2-3,TRBV28,TGTGCCGGCAGTTTCGGACCTGGGACAATTGAACGTAACACAGATACGCAGTATTTT,CAGSFGPGTIERNTDTQYF
.,.,TRBJ2-2,TRBV25-1,TGTGCCAGCAGTGAATGGCCCGGGGAGCTGTTTTTT,CASSEWPGELFF
.,once,TRBJ2-6,TRBV27,TGTGCCAGCAGTTTACTAGTTGGGGCCAACGTCCTGACTTTC,CASSLLVGANVLTF
.,few,TRBJ2-5,TRBV27,TGTGCCAGCAGTTTACAGGGTCCGGAGACCCAGTACTTC,CASSLQGPETQYF
.,.,TRBJ2-7,TRBV19,TGTGCCAGTAGTATCGGCGACTCGAAGTACTTC,CASSIGDSKYF
.,.,TRBJ1-3,TRBV7-8,TGTGCCAGCAGCTTACTGGTGGGGTCTGGAAACACCATATATTTT,CASSLLVGSGNTIYF
.,.,TRBJ1-5,TRBV28,TGTGCCAGCAGACCAGGGAACCAGCCCCAGCATTTT,CASRPGNQPQHF
TRBD1,.,TRBJ2-7,TRBV7-9,TGTGCCAGCAGCTCGCCCGATTCTGACAGGGGCCACGAGCAGTACTTC,CASSSPDSDRGHEQYF
.,.,TRBJ1-1,TRBV11-2,TGTGCCAGCAGCTTTATGAACACTGAAGCTTTCTTT,CASSFMNTEAFF
.,.,TRBJ1-1,TRBV27,TGTGCCAGCAGTATGTTTTCCGGGACAGAAGCTTTCTTT,CASSMFSGTEAFF
TRBD2,.,TRBJ2-1,TRBV7-7,TGTGCTAGCAGCTTAGAACAAGCGGGAGGCCGGAATGAGCAGTTCTTC,CASSLEQAGGRNEQFF
.,.,TRBJ1-1,TRBV10-2,TGCGCCAGCCGAGGACAGTTGAACACTGAAGCTTTCTTT,CASRGQLNTEAFF
.,.,TRBJ2-7,TRBV6-5,TGTGCCAGCAGTTACTCGGCCCAGTCCTACGAGCAGTACTTC,CASSYSAQSYEQYF
.,.,TRBJ2-1,TRBV27,TGTGCCAGCAGTGGGAGCGGCCCCAATGAGCAGTTCTTC,CASSGSGPNEQFF
.,.,TRBJ2-7,TRBV7-9,TGTGCCAGCAGCGGCACAGGCGCTCTTCTCGGGCAGTACTTC,CASSGTGALLGQYF
.,.,TRBJ2-1,TRBV7-9,TGTGCCAGCAGCCCACCCCGAGAGAACAATGAGCAGTTCTTC,CASSPPRENNEQFF
TRBD2,once,TRBJ2-3,TRBV29-1,TGCAGCGTTGAAGCACTAGCGGCGCAGTATTTT,CSVEALAAQYF
TRBD2,.,TRBJ2-1,TRBV5-1,TGCGCCAGCAGCTCGGACGAGGGGACTAGCGGGAGTAATGAGCAGTTCTTC,CASSSDEGTSGSNEQFF
.,once,TRBJ2-5,TRBV4-1,TGCGCCAGCAGCCAAGATGACAGTCGGGTGGAAGAGACCCAGTACTTC,CASSQDDSRVEETQYF
.,few,TRBJ1-1,TRBV14,TGTGCCAGCAGCCTCCAAGCCCCGGACACTGAAGCTTTCTTT,CASSLQAPDTEAFF
TRBD2,.,TRBJ2-1,TRBV25-1,TGTGCCAGCAGGGGCGGGACTAGCACTTTCAATGAGCAGTTCTTC,CASRGGTSTFNEQFF
TRBD2,.,TRBJ2-3,TRBV15,TGTGCCACCAGCGGAAGGGAGCGGGGCAGCACAGATACGCAGTATTTT,CATSGRERGSTDTQYF
TRBD2,.,TRBJ2-5,TRBV11-2,TGTGCCAGCAGCTTATCGTCTAGCGGCTCGGGAACCCAGTACTTC,CASSLSSSGSGTQYF
.,.,TRBJ2-7,TRBV5-4,TGTGCCAGCAGCTTGTGGAGAGGCTACGAGCAGTACTTC,CASSLWRGYEQYF
.,.,TRBJ2-7,TRBV29-1,TGCAGCGTTGAAGCACCGGACAGCTCCTACGAGCAGTACTTC,CSVEAPDSSYEQYF
.,.,TRBJ1-2,TRBV28,TGTGCCAGCAGTTTTGTCGGGGAGGAAAGCTATGGCTACACCTTC,CASSFVGEESYGYTF
TRBD1,.,TRBJ2-3,TRBV7-9,TGTGCCAGCAGCCCCAAGGGGGCTAGGACAGATACGCAGTATTTT,CASSPKGARTDTQYF